This T cell receptor (beta chain) was captured in a study of beta chain features in type 1 diabetes. The overall study: Sorted cell examination encompassed under 130 million cells across all samples.

Note on this clone: What it binds is unknown.

Expressed TCRB transcripts were sequenced because the isolated RNA had all been reverse transcribed beforehand. Roughly 3.6 million reads, on average, came from each naive, central memory and regulatory T cell sample. Some clones are missing from TCRdb's copy, which holds only in-frame ones; the method was immunoSEQ multiplex PCR. This sample has 600,000 to 750,000 clones, with under 15% found just once. V dropped 1 base and J dropped 2 bases, with 16 bases sitting between them. Per germline, CDR1 SGHRS and CDR2 YFSETQ. The CDR3 totals 16 residues. Notes on the study in general: Within each of all four CD4+ subsets, Type 1 diabetes patients had TCRB CDR3s that were moderately but significantly shorter. The analysis here could not establish whether HLA type shapes TCRB rearrangement.

Sorted cells reached over 95% purity in every population. The sample comprised naive CD4+ T cells from blood. This receptor was taken from a man in his thirties or forties with type 1 diabetes. This sequence joins TRBV5-1 and TRBJ2-7; D is perhaps TRBD1 or TRBD2 (5 bases each). The chain's CDR3 is CASSLTGTRVPYEQYF. In DNA, the CDR3 is TGCGCCAGCAGCTTGACCGGGACGAGAGTACCCTACGAGCAGTACTTC.